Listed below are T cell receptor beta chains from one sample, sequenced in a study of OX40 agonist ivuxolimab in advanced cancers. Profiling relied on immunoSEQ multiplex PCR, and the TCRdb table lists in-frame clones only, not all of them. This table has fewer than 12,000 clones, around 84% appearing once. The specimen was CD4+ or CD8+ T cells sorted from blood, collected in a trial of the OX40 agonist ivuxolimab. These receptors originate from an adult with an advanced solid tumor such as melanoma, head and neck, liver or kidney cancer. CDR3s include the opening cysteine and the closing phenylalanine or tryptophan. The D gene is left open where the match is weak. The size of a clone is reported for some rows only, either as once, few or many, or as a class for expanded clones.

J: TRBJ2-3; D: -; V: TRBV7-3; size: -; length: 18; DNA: TGTGCCAGCAGCTTAAGGGGGAACGGCGTTACTAGCACAGATACGCAGTATTTT; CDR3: CASSLRGNGVTSTDTQYF
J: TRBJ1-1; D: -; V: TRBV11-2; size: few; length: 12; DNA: TGTGCCAGCAGCTCATGGGAGAATGAAGCTTTCTTT; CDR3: CASSSWENEAFF
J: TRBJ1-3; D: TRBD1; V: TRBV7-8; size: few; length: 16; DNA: TGTGCCAGCAGCTTAGTCACCCAGGGGGCTGGAAACACCATATATTTT; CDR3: CASSLVTQGAGNTIYF
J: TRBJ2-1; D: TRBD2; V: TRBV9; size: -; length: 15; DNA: TGTGCCAGCAGCGGGGGCGGGAGCTCCTACAATGAGCAGTTCTTC; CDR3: CASSGGGSSYNEQFF
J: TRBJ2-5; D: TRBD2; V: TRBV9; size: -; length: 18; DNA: TGTGCCAGCAGCGCAGGACTAGCGGGAGGGATCTACCAAGAGACCCAGTACTTC; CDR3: CASSAGLAGGIYQETQYF
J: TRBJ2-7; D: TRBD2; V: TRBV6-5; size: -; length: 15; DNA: TGTGCCAGCAGTACCACGCGGGGGAAGGCCTACGAGCAGTACTTC; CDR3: CASSTTRGKAYEQYF
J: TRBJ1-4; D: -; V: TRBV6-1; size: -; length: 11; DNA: TGTGCCAGCACTGGGGGTGAAAAACTGTTTTTT; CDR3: CASTGGEKLFF
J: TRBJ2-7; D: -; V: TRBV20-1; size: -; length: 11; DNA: TGCAGTGCTAGGGCCTCCTACGAGCAGTACTTC; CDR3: CSARASYEQYF
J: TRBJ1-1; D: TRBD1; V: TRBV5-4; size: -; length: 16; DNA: TGTGCCAGCAGCCCGCGGACAGGGGGCTTGGGCACTGAAGCTTTCTTT; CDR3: CASSPRTGGLGTEAFF
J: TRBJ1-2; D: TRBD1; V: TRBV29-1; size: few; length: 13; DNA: TGCAGCGTTGGAGGGACAGTGAACTATGGCTACACCTTC; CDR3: CSVGGTVNYGYTF
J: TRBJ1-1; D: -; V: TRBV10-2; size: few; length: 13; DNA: TGCGCCAGCAGTGAGTCGACAACGGAAGAAGCTTTCTTT; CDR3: CASSESTTEEAFF
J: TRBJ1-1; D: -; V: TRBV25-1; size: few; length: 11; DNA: TGTGCCAGCAGTCCCGGCACTGAAGCTTTCTTT; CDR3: CASSPGTEAFF
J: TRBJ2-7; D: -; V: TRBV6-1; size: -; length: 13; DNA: TGTGCCAGCAGTGAAACTAGTTCCTACGAGCAGTACTTC; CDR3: CASSETSSYEQYF
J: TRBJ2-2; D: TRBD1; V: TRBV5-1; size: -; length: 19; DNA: TGCGCCAGCAGCTCCGCTGGATATAGACAGGGGGCTACGACCGGGGAGCTGTTTTTT; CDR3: CASSSAGYRQGATTGELFF
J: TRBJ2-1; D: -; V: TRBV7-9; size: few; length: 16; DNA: TGTGCCAGCAGCTCTCCCGCGGGCGGCCAGTACAATGAGCAGTTCTTC; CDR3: CASSSPAGGQYNEQFF
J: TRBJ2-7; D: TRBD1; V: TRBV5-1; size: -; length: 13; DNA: TGCGCCAGCAAGGGGACAGGGGATCGTGAGCAGTACTTC; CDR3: CASKGTGDREQYF
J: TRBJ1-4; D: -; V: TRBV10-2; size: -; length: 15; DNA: TGCGCCAGCAGTGAGTCGGGACTGATTAATGAAAAACTGTTTTTT; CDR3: CASSESGLINEKLFF
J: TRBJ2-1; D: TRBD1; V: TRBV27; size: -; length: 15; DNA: TGTGCCAGCAGTTGGGGGACAGTCTCCTACAATGAGCAGTTCTTC; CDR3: CASSWGTVSYNEQFF
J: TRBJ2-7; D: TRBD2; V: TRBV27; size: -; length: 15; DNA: TGTGCCAGCAGGACAGGACTAGCGGATTCCTACGAGCAGTACTTC; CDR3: CASRTGLADSYEQYF
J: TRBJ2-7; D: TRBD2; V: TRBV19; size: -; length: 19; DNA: TGTGCCAGTAGTTCGGAGACTAGCGGGAGGGCCCACAGCTCCTACGAGCAGTACTTC; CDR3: CASSSETSGRAHSSYEQYF
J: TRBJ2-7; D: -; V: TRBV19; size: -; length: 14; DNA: TGTGCCAGTAGTATAAGAACAGGGCGCAACGAGCAGTACTTC; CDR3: CASSIRTGRNEQYF
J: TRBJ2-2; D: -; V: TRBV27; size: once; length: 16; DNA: TGTGCCAGCAGTTTATCCGCAGGGTGGTCGGCCGGGGAGCTGTTTTTT; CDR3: CASSLSAGWSAGELFF